This T cell receptor (beta chain) was sequenced during a study of shared clonotypes between healthy human individuals. Study observations and caveats: Sampling covered blood only; tissue repertoires likely differ.

Every subset had its genomic DNA shared out evenly among several immunoSEQ plates. In the authors' methods: Quality scores were absent from the junction-only immunoSEQ sequences, so filtering differed. This table comes from immunoSEQ multiplex PCR, and its TCRdb copy is limited to in-frame clones, with some not included. The V and J calls and the clone size are those of that table, but D and trimming were determined from the DNA. The repertoire includes about 1 million clones, roughly 80% of them detected once, and roughly 1.4% sits in the top ten. Trimming cost V 6 bases and J 0 bases, with 13 bases left between them. In germline, CDR1 is LNHDA, CDR2 SQIVND (reference sequence). This CDR3 is built from 15 residues. On this clone: What it binds is unknown.

Into CD45RA+ naive and CD45RA-negative memory subsets, the CD4+ cells were split. The chain carries TRBV19 and TRBJ2-3, with D possibly being TRBD1 or TRBD2 (5 bases each). This receptor was identified in a man between 18 and 29 years old in good health. Sequencing input: memory CD4+ T cells sorted from blood. Subset defined: CD45RA-negative fraction. The CDR3 DNA follows: TGTGCCAGTAGGACACGGGGCGTAAGCACAGATACGCAGTATTTT. Encoded protein: CASRTRGVSTDTQYF.